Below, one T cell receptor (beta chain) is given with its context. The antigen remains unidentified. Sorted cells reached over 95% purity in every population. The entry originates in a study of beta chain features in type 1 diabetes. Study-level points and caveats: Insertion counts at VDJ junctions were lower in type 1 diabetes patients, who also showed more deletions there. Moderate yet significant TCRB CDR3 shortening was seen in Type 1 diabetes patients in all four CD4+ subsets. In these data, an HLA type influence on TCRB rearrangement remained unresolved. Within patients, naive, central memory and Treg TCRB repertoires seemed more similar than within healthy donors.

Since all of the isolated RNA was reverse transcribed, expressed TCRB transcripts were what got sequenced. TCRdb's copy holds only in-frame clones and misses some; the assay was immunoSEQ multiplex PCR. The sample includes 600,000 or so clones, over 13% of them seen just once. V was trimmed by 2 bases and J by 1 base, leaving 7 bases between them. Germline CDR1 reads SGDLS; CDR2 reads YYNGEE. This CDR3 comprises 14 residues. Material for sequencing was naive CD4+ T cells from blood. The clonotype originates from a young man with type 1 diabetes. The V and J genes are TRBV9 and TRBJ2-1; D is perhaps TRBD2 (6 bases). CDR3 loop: CASSVGLSYNEQFF. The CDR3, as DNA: TGTGCCAGCAGCGTCGGACTATCCTACAATGAGCAGTTCTTC.